These 4 T cell receptor beta chains came from one sample sequenced in a study of cytomegalovirus exposure and HLA in healthy donors. Profiled with immunoSEQ multiplex PCR; TCRdb holds only in-frame clones, not every one. The top ten clones hold 2% to 2.5% of a sample with over 200,000 clones, 80% to 90% of them seen once. Sequences were obtained from PBMCs. These TCRs come from a woman between 18 and 29 years old in good health and CMV-seropositive.

V and J are TRBV5-1 and TRBJ2-2, with D possibly matching TRBD2 (5 bases). CDR3 size: 16 residues. In germline, CDR1 is SGHRS, CDR2 YFSETQ. With 3 bases removed from V and 4 bases from J, the gap between germline ends came to 16 bases. In DNA form, the CDR3 reads TGCGCCAGCAGCTCATTGGTAGCGTCGGGCACCGGGGAGCTGTTTTTT. This gives the protein CASSSLVASGTGELFF. The full variable domain, completed using reference TRBV5-1 and TRBJ2-2, is KAGVTQTPRYLIKTRGQQVTLSCSPISGHRSVSWYQQTPGQGLQFLFEYFSETQRNKGNFPGRFSGRQFSNSRSEMNVSTLELGDSALYLCASSSLVASGTGELFFGEGSRLTVL.

The chain has TRBV15 and TRBJ1-3, with a possible D match to TRBD1 (6 bases). The CDR3 runs 13 residues. Germline V CDR1 and CDR2: LNHNV, YYDKDF (reference sequence). The V end was cut by 5 bases, the J end by 7 bases, with 12 bases between. CDR3 region: CATSPTGANTIYF. In nucleotides, the CDR3 is TGTGCCACCAGCCCGACAGGAGCGAACACCATATATTTT.

This chain links TRBV6-1 with TRBJ2-7; no reliable D call. Germline loops: CDR1 MNHNS, CDR2 SASEGT. The CDR3 runs 13 residues. The V end was cut by 7 bases, the J end by 0 bases, with 10 bases between. The CDR3 loop is CASITPSSYEQYF. In DNA, the CDR3 is TGTGCCAGCATCACCCCGAGCTCCTACGAGCAGTACTTC.

The V and J genes are TRBV5-4 and TRBJ2-5; 11 positions match TRBD2. The germline CDR1 and CDR2 sequences are SGHNT and YYREEE (reference sequence). V was clipped by 0 bases and J by 6 bases; unmatched bases: 10. The CDR3 totals 17 residues. CDR3 region: CASSLAGVAGGRKTQYF. The DNA for the CDR3 is TGTGCCAGCAGCTTGGCCGGGGTAGCGGGAGGGCGGAAGACCCAGTACTTC.